This T cell receptor (beta chain) was sequenced during a study of beta chain features in type 1 diabetes. Reverse transcription of all isolated RNA meant that expressed TCRB transcripts were sequenced. Sequencing was performed with immunoSEQ multiplex PCR; in TCRdb, only in-frame clones are kept and a portion is missing. The sample contains 200,000 to 300,000 clones, roughly 13% of which appear only once. Concerning this clone: Its antigen is undetermined.

The CDR3 sequence is 14 residues long. Germline CDR1 reads MNHEY; CDR2 reads SVGAGI. V lost 7 bases and J lost 0; bases outside the gene matches: 5. Study-level findings and limits: All four CD4+ subsets of Type 1 diabetes patients contained TCRB CDR3s that were moderately but significantly shorter. Individuals with type 1 diabetes displayed fewer insertions and more deletions at VDJ junctions.

The source material was naive CD4+ T cells from blood. The receptor was derived from a man aged 25 to 45 with type 1 diabetes. This chain connects TRBV6-5 to TRBJ1-1; 7 nucleotides line up with TRBD1. CDR3: CASTRQGLNTEAFF. CDR3 sequence (DNA): TGTGCCAGCACTAGACAGGGCCTGAACACTGAAGCTTTCTTT.